This passage covers 16 T cell receptor beta chains from one sample sequenced in a study of brain T cells in children with intractable seizures. TCRdb keeps only in-frame clones here, not all; method: immunoSEQ multiplex PCR. The sample has 2,500 to 3,000 clones, 84% seen once. Surgery cases with the highest brain T cell transcript signatures were chosen for sequencing. This material consisted of resected brain tissue, taken at surgery. The source of these receptors is a boy under two years old with hemimegalencephaly and intractable seizures.

This chain links TRBV9 with TRBJ2-4; 10 nucleotides line up with TRBD1. With 4 bases clipped from V and 3 bases from J, the junction kept 13 bases outside the gene matches. Germline V gives CDR1 SGDLS, CDR2 YYNGEE. This CDR3 has 18 amino acids. DNA for the CDR3: TGTGCCAGCAGCACCCACCGGGACAGGGGCGAAGACAAAAACATTCAGTACTTC. Translation gives CASSTHRDRGEDKNIQYF.

This rearrangement joins TRBV5-1 to TRBJ1-6; 11 bases are shared with TRBD1. This CDR3 comprises 15 residues. V shed 0 bases, J shed 9 bases, and the junction held 2 bases outside the gene matches. CDR1 is SGHRS and CDR2 is YFSETQ in the germline V gene. CDR3 loop: CASSLAGTGGSPLHF. The CDR3 nucleotides are TGCGCCAGCAGCTTGGCTGGGACAGGGGGTTCACCCCTCCACTTT. Supplemented by reference TRBV5-1 and TRBJ1-6, the full variable domain reads KAGVTQTPRYLIKTRGQQVTLSCSPISGHRSVSWYQQTPGQGLQFLFEYFSETQRNKGNFPGRFSGRQFSNSRSEMNVSTLELGDSALYLCASSLAGTGGSPLHFGNGTRLTVT.

This chain uses TRBV11-2 with TRBJ1-2; D possibly corresponds to TRBD1 (6 bases). The CDR3 covers 13 residues. CDR1 is SGHAT and CDR2 is FQNNGV in the germline V gene. Between the trimmed V and J ends, which lost 11 bases and 7 bases, there was a span of 20 bases. The CDR3 spells CACLLGAETGYTF. In DNA, the CDR3 is TGTGCCTGCCTGCTGGGGGCCGAGACTGGCTACACCTTC.

The chain has TRBV7-9 and TRBJ2-7; D gene ambiguous. Germline CDR1 SEHNR, CDR2 FQNEAQ (reference sequence). Trimming shortened V by 4 bases and J by 4 bases, and 11 bases separated the two germline ends. The CDR3 runs to 13 residues. CDR3 coding DNA: TGTGCCAGCAGCTCCCCTCTCCCTTACGAGCAGTACTTC. Its protein is CASSSPLPYEQYF.

The rearrangement links TRBV5-1 to TRBJ2-5, with D maybe TRBD2 (5 bases). Trimming shortened V by 2 bases and J by 1 base, and 9 bases separated the two germline ends. CDR3 length: 14 amino acids. Per the germline V gene, CDR1 is SGHRS and CDR2 is YFSETQ. This CDR3 reads CASSFGGTQETQYF. The CDR3 DNA reads TGCGCCAGCAGCTTTGGAGGAACCCAAGAGACCCAGTACTTC. The complete variable domain, with remaining parts taken from reference TRBV5-1 and TRBJ2-5, reads KAGVTQTPRYLIKTRGQQVTLSCSPISGHRSVSWYQQTPGQGLQFLFEYFSETQRNKGNFPGRFSGRQFSNSRSEMNVSTLELGDSALYLCASSFGGTQETQYFGPGTRLLVL.

J is TRBJ2-7 and V is TRBV3-1 (or the pseudogene TRBV3-2); unclear D gene. V was shortened by 1 base and J by 1 base, with 11 bases between the two germline ends. CDR3 size: 15 residues. The germline CDR1 and CDR2 sequences are LGHDT and YNNKEL (reference sequence). CDR3 loop: CASSQGLPASYEQYF. The CDR3, as DNA: TGTGCCAGCAGCCAAGGCCTACCGGCATCCTACGAGCAGTACTTC.

The CDR3 nucleotides read TGTGCCAGCAGCTTCCTAGCGGGAGAAGGAGAGACCCAGTACTTC. This gives the protein CASSFLAGEGETQYF. This chain links TRBV7-3 with TRBJ2-5, with 10 bases lining up with TRBD2. The germline V gene encodes CDR1 SGHTA and CDR2 FQGTGA. V shed 3 bases and J 4 bases; nucleotides not matched to a gene: 5. This CDR3 comprises 15 residues.

V usage is TRBV27 and J usage is TRBJ2-1, with 10 positions matching TRBD2. Germline lookup yields CDR1 MNHEY and CDR2 SMNVEV (reference sequence). The CDR3 totals 16 residues. Germline trimming cut 5 bases from V and 3 bases from J; bases unmatched to any gene: 7. DNA of the CDR3: TGTGCCAGCAGTACGAGCGGGAGGGTAATCTACAATGAGCAGTTCTTC. Translation gives CASSTSGRVIYNEQFF.

V is TRBV5-6 and J is TRBJ1-5, with 8 bases lining up with TRBD1. Losses at the gene ends were 3 bases for V and 7 bases for J; bases not matched to a gene: 6. The CDR3 is 14 amino acids. Germline CDR1 reads SGHDT; CDR2 reads YYEEEE. CDR3 nucleotide sequence: TGTGCCAGCAGCTCCGGACAGGGCGGACAGCCCCAGCATTTT. Its translation is CASSSGQGGQPQHF.

The V gene is TRBV2, the J gene TRBJ1-6; 7 nucleotides agree with TRBD1. Germline assignment: CDR1 SNHLY and CDR2 FYNNEI. J lost 7 bases, V lost 4 bases, and 4 bases had no gene match. The CDR3 covers 14 residues. The DNA for the CDR3 is TGTGCCAGCAGTGGTCGACAGGGAAATTCACCCCTCCACTTT. This codes for CASSGRQGNSPLHF.

The V and J genes are TRBV5-1 and TRBJ2-1; TRBD2 agrees at 7 bases. Trimming took 2 bases from V and 3 from J; bases not matched to a gene: 8. Germline V gene lookup returns CDR1 SGHRS and CDR2 YFSETQ. This CDR3 is built from 16 residues. CDR3 in amino acids: CASSLPLAGVYNEQFF. DNA for the CDR3: TGCGCCAGCAGCTTACCTCTCGCGGGAGTCTACAATGAGCAGTTCTTC.

For this clone: The junction and the germline gene differ at one end; a read error may be behind it. CDR3 residues: CASSEGGDKALF. In DNA form, the CDR3 reads TGTGCCAGCAGTGAAGGGGGGGACAAGGCCCTATTC. The rearrangement joins TRBV6-1 to TRBJ2-7; possibly TRBD1 or TRBD2 for D (6 bases each). The CDR3 consists of 12 residues. Germline CDR1 MNHNS, CDR2 SASEGT.

The genes are TRBV11-2 and TRBJ1-5; 7 bases line up with TRBD1. V dropped 1 base and J dropped 0; count of bases not matched to a gene: 12. The CDR3 consists of 19 residues. CDR1 SGHAT and CDR2 FQNNGV come from the germline V gene. The CDR3 region has the DNA TGTGCCAGCAGCTTAGTTGGCAGGGGGTTTCCTACTAGCAATCAGCCCCAGCATTTT. It codes for CASSLVGRGFPTSNQPQHF. Looking up the rest from reference TRBV11-2 and TRBJ1-5 gives the full variable domain: EAGVAQSPRYKIIEKRQSVAFWCNPISGHATLYWYQQILGQGPKLLIQFQNNGVVDDSQLPKDRFSAERLKGVDSTLKIQPAKLEDSAVYLCASSLVGRGFPTSNQPQHFGDGTRLSIL.

This chain joins TRBV3-1 (or the pseudogene TRBV3-2) and TRBJ2-1; 7 nucleotides line up with TRBD2. Trimming at V came to 3 bases and at J to 0 bases, leaving 11 bases not matched to a gene. Per the germline V gene, CDR1 is LGHDT and CDR2 is YNNKEL (reference sequence). CDR3 length: 18 residues. The CDR3 DNA reads TGTGCCAGCAGCCATCGTACGTCGGGCGGGAGCTCCTACAATGAGCAGTTCTTC. It encodes CASSHRTSGGSSYNEQFF.

The CDR3 nucleotides are TGTGCCAGCAGCCCGAGCGGGCCCTCCTACGAGCAGTACTTC. Amino acid sequence: CASSPSGPSYEQYF. The V call is TRBV7-8, the J call TRBJ2-7, with D possibly TRBD2 on 6 matching bases. Germline V gene sequence: CDR1 SGHVS, CDR2 FQNEAQ. V was trimmed by 5 bases and J by 0 bases, leaving 11 bases between them. The CDR3 contains 14 residues.

The chain employs TRBV6-1 and TRBJ2-7, with TRBD2 identical over 8 bases. The CDR3 is made up of 16 amino acids. Germline trimming cut 4 bases from V and 2 bases from J; bases unmatched to any gene: 10. The germline CDR1 and CDR2 sequences are MNHNS and SASEGT. CDR3 DNA sequence: TGTGCCAGCAGTGCCACCTTAGCGGGACCAACCTACGAGCAGTACTTC. As protein: CASSATLAGPTYEQYF.